A single sample is the source of the 26 T cell receptor beta chains below, sequenced in a study of technical replicates of blood from a few donors. Assay used: immunoSEQ multiplex PCR; TCRdb lists only in-frame clones, some missing. The repertoire holds more than 65,000 clones, with over 85% as singletons. Material: T cells isolated from PBMCs. The source is a human donor in good health.

This chain links TRBV19 with TRBJ2-1; 7 positions match TRBD2. Germline V gene data show CDR1 as LNHDA and CDR2 as SQIVND (reference sequence). The CDR3 has 14 amino acids. J lost 7 bases, V lost 1 base, and 4 bases had no gene match. CDR3 sequence reads: CASSIGLAVNEQFF. CDR3 coding DNA: TGTGCCAGTAGTATAGGTCTAGCGGTAAATGAGCAGTTCTTC. The entire variable domain, with the rest obtained from reference TRBV19 and TRBJ2-1, is as follows: DGGITQSPKYLFRKEGQNVTLSCEQNLNHDAMYWYRQDPGQGLRLIYYSQIVNDFQKGDIAEGYSVSREKKESFPLTVTSAQKNPTAFYLCASSIGLAVNEQFFGPGTRLTVL.

This chain links TRBV30 with TRBJ2-1; 9 bases match TRBD2. Germline lookup yields CDR1 GTSNPN and CDR2 SVGIG (reference sequence). V shed 5 bases, J shed 0 bases, and the junction held 8 bases outside the gene matches. The CDR3 runs 16 residues. In DNA form, the CDR3 reads TGTGCCTGGGCTAGCGGGGACCGAAGCTCCTACAATGAGCAGTTCTTC. Protein product: CAWASGDRSSYNEQFF.

The V call is TRBV28, the J call TRBJ1-5, with D perhaps matching TRBD1 (5 bases). Trimming cost V 11 bases and J 3 bases, with 11 bases left between them. This CDR3 spans 12 amino acids. Germline CDR1 is MDHEN and CDR2 is SYDVKM. CDR3 protein: CAAGQFNQPQHF. CDR3 sequence (DNA): TGTGCCGCAGGGCAGTTCAATCAGCCCCAGCATTTT. The full variable domain, in which reference TRBV28 and TRBJ1-5 provide the parts outside the CDR3, is DVKVTQSSRYLVKRTGEKVFLECVQDMDHENMFWYRQDPGLGLRLIYFSYDVKMKEKGDIPEGYSVSREKKERFSLILESASTNQTSMYLCAAGQFNQPQHFGDGTRLSIL.

The chain carries TRBV19 and TRBJ1-5, with 8 bases fitting TRBD1. The ends lost 10 bases at V and 10 bases at J; junction bases unmatched: 15. The germline CDR1 and CDR2 sequences are LNHDA and SQIVND (reference sequence). The CDR3 spans 14 residues. CDR3 loop: CATSGTGSFGPQHF. DNA for the CDR3: TGTGCCACCTCCGGGACAGGTTCCTTTGGACCCCAGCATTTT.

This chain links TRBV27 with TRBJ2-3; 8 bases map to TRBD2. There are 15 residues in the CDR3. Trimming at V came to 2 bases and at J to 2 bases, leaving 3 bases not matched to a gene. CDR1 MNHEY and CDR2 SMNVEV come from the germline V gene (reference sequence). In DNA form, the CDR3 reads TGTGCCAGCAGTTTAGTTAGCGGGATCACAGATACGCAGTATTTT. This encodes CASSLVSGITDTQYF.

The CDR3 DNA is TGTGCCAGCAGTTACGGGGGCCTTAATGAAAAACTGTTTTTT. Translating gives CASSYGGLNEKLFF. This chain connects TRBV6-5 to TRBJ1-4, with D possibly TRBD1 on 6 matching bases. The ends were cut back, 2 bases at V and 4 bases at J, with 8 bases in the middle. Germline V gives CDR1 MNHEY, CDR2 SVGAGI. The CDR3 extends over 14 amino acids.

This chain links TRBV6-1 with TRBJ1-4; D is unclear. Germline V gene sequence: CDR1 MNHNS, CDR2 SASEGT. The length of the CDR3 is 15 residues. V was shortened by 1 base and J by 5 bases, with 11 bases between the two germline ends. The CDR3 reads CASSEVAQENEKLFF. In DNA, the CDR3 is TGTGCCAGCAGTGAAGTGGCGCAGGAAAATGAAAAACTGTTTTTT.

J is TRBJ1-1 and V is TRBV29-1, with D possibly matching TRBD1 (5 bases). CDR1 is SQVTM, CDR2 ANQGSEA, per germline. This CDR3 spans 13 amino acids. V was clipped by 4 bases and J by 0 bases, with 9 bases between them. The CDR3 coding sequence is TGCAGCGTTGCCAACAGGATGAACACTGAAGCTTTCTTT. Translation: CSVANRMNTEAFF.

V is TRBV6-5 and J is TRBJ2-1, with D tentatively TRBD2 (5 bases). V was shortened by 3 bases and J by 6 bases, with 12 bases between the two germline ends. CDR1 is MNHEY, CDR2 SVGAGI, per germline. The CDR3 length is 14 residues. For the CDR3, the DNA is TGTGCCAGCAGTTATTGGAGCGGTGGCAATGAGCAGTTCTTC. Translating gives CASSYWSGGNEQFF.

CDR3 region: CASSVGQGFTEAFF. The CDR3 DNA reads as TGTGCCAGCAGCGTTGGACAGGGCTTTACTGAAGCTTTCTTT. The chain joins TRBV9 to TRBJ1-1; 8 bases align to TRBD1. After removal of 2 bases from V and 5 bases from J, the junction contained 5 bases not matched to a gene. CDR3 size: 14 residues. CDR1 SGDLS and CDR2 YYNGEE come from the germline V gene.

The chain links TRBV7-2 to TRBJ1-5; D gene uncertain. CDR3 length: 14 amino acids. Germline CDR1 SGHTA, CDR2 FQGNSA. Trimming pared 2 bases from V and 3 bases from J, leaving 8 bases between. In DNA form, the CDR3 reads TGTGCCAGCAGCTTAACCAGTATCAATCAGCCCCAGCATTTT. This sequence encodes CASSLTSINQPQHF.

J is TRBJ1-5 and V is TRBV6-5, with 8 bases identical to TRBD1. CDR1 and CDR2 from the germline V gene are MNHEY and SVGAGI. The junction had 11 bases not matched to a gene; V was cut back by 4 bases and J by 6 bases. This CDR3 spans 16 amino acids. The CDR3 DNA is TGTGCCAGCAGTTTTCGGACAGGGCAGGTGGGTCAGCCCCAGCATTTT. Its translation is CASSFRTGQVGQPQHF.

The V gene is TRBV5-4, the J gene TRBJ2-5; weak D call: TRBD2 (6 bases). V lost 3 bases and J 1 base, leaving 13 bases between the germline ends. Germline V CDR1 and CDR2: SGHNT, YYREEE (reference sequence). The CDR3 covers 15 residues. This chain's CDR3 is CASSYGGSTQETQYF. The CDR3 bases are TGTGCCAGCAGCTACGGAGGGTCTACCCAAGAGACCCAGTACTTC.

The V and J genes are TRBV28 and TRBJ2-1; the match to TRBD1 covers 7 bases. Germline V gene lookup returns CDR1 MDHEN and CDR2 SYDVKM. There are 15 residues in the CDR3. Trimming removed 8 bases from V and 1 base from J; junction bases left unmatched: 8. The CDR3 sequence is CASAAGGLSYNEQFF. The CDR3 bases are TGTGCCAGCGCAGCAGGGGGTTTATCCTACAATGAGCAGTTCTTC. The whole variable domain, filled in from reference TRBV28 and TRBJ2-1, reads DVKVTQSSRYLVKRTGEKVFLECVQDMDHENMFWYRQDPGLGLRLIYFSYDVKMKEKGDIPEGYSVSREKKERFSLILESASTNQTSMYLCASAAGGLSYNEQFFGPGTRLTVL.

J is TRBJ2-7 and V is TRBV19, with a weak D call TRBD2 (6 bases). The CDR3 extends over 12 amino acids. Germline V lookup: CDR1 LNHDA, CDR2 SQIVND (reference sequence). V was cut by 6 bases and J by 4 bases, with 10 bases left in between. CDR3 sequence reads: CASSGGSYEQYF. The CDR3 DNA is TGTGCCAGTAGCGGAGGGAGTTACGAGCAGTACTTC.

The chain combines TRBV6-6 with TRBJ1-2; 8 bases line up with TRBD1. V trimming: 6 bases; J trimming: 4 bases; junction bases outside the gene matches: 4. The CDR3 has 13 residues. Germline lookup yields CDR1 MNHNY and CDR2 SVGAGI (reference sequence). This CDR3 reads CASSQGQAYGYTF. CDR3 coding DNA: TGTGCCAGCAGCCAGGGACAGGCCTATGGCTACACCTTC.

The chain carries TRBV2 and TRBJ2-1; 8 bases align to TRBD2. The CDR3 runs to 14 residues. The V segment lost 11 bases and the J segment 2 bases; nucleotides outside the gene matches: 8. Germline V gene sequence: CDR1 SNHLY, CDR2 FYNNEI. CDR3 DNA: TGTGCCGGGACCCCACTAGCGGCCTACAATGAGCAGTTCTTC. Amino acid sequence: CAGTPLAAYNEQFF.

This chain uses TRBV11-2 with TRBJ2-3; D is undetermined. V lost 5 bases and J 3 bases, leaving 3 bases between the germline ends. Per the germline V gene, CDR1 is SGHAT and CDR2 is FQNNGV. CDR3 length: 11 amino acids. The CDR3 region is CASSITDTQYF. The CDR3 DNA sequence: TGTGCCAGCAGCATAACAGATACGCAGTATTTT.

This chain joins TRBV27 and TRBJ1-2, with TRBD1 identical over 7 bases. Germline V gives CDR1 MNHEY, CDR2 SMNVEV (reference sequence). There are 14 residues in the CDR3. V shed 6 bases and J 7 bases; nucleotides not matched to a gene: 11. CDR3 protein: CASSNPRDRPGYTF. CDR3 coding DNA: TGTGCCAGCAGCAACCCCCGGGACAGACCTGGCTACACCTTC.

This CDR3 is CASSSPLQATYGYTF. The CDR3 DNA follows: TGTGCCAGCAGCTCGCCCTTACAGGCCACCTATGGCTACACCTTC. The chain is built from TRBV11-2 and TRBJ1-2, with D perhaps matching TRBD1 (5 bases). Germline V lookup: CDR1 SGHAT, CDR2 FQNNGV. This CDR3 has 15 amino acids. V was pared by 4 bases and J by 4 bases, with 16 bases between.

This clone was seen only once. The V and J genes are TRBV4-2 and TRBJ1-1, with a tentative D call TRBD1 (5 bases). Germline V gives CDR1 LGHNA, CDR2 YNFKEQ. The CDR3 is 14 residues long. V lost 1 base and J lost 1, with 7 bases in between. In DNA, the CDR3 is TGTGCCAGCAGCCAAGCGGGGGGGAACACTGAAGCTTTCTTT. Encoded protein: CASSQAGGNTEAFF.

J is TRBJ2-7 and V is TRBV7-8, with 7 bases lining up with TRBD1. V shed 3 bases, J shed 4 bases, and the junction held 9 bases outside the gene matches. This CDR3 has 15 residues. Germline CDR1 reads SGHVS; CDR2 reads FQNEAQ. CDR3 DNA sequence: TGTGCCAGCAGCTTGCTAGGGGGACAGCATTACGAGCAGTACTTC. Translated: CASSLLGGQHYEQYF.

The rearrangement uses TRBV4-3 and TRBJ1-5; D unclear. Trimming took 4 bases from V and 4 from J, leaving 11 bases between them. The germline V gene encodes CDR1 LGHNA and CDR2 YSLEER. The CDR3 is made up of 14 amino acids. DNA for the CDR3: TGCGCCAGCAGCCCGGCAGGAGGGAATCAGCCCCAGCATTTT. Protein: CASSPAGGNQPQHF.

This chain links TRBV19 with TRBJ2-7; 9 positions agree with TRBD1. V shed 3 bases and J 3 bases; nucleotides not matched to a gene: 3. CDR3 size: 14 residues. The germline V gene encodes CDR1 LNHDA and CDR2 SQIVND (reference sequence). The CDR3 protein is CASSIPGQGYEQYF. The DNA of the CDR3 is TGTGCCAGTAGTATCCCGGGACAGGGCTACGAGCAGTACTTC.

The chain carries TRBV6-5 and TRBJ1-1; possibly TRBD1 for D (6 bases). This CDR3 comprises 12 residues. V was trimmed by 6 bases and J by 4 bases, leaving 9 bases between them. Germline V lookup: CDR1 MNHEY, CDR2 SVGAGI. CDR3 loop: CASSEGGTEAFF. The CDR3 DNA sequence: TGTGCCAGCAGCGAAGGGGGCACTGAAGCTTTCTTT.

The count of this clone is one. V is TRBV5-6 and J is TRBJ2-7; D not resolved. Per germline, CDR1 SGHDT and CDR2 YYEEEE. Trimming left V 1 base short and J 5 bases short, with 4 bases between. CDR3 size: 11 residues. Here the CDR3 reads CASSLYNEQYF. The CDR3 nucleotides are TGTGCCAGCAGCTTGTATAACGAGCAGTACTTC. The full variable domain, in which reference TRBV5-6 and TRBJ2-7 provide the parts outside the CDR3, is DAGVTQSPTHLIKTRGQQVTLRCSPKSGHDTVSWYQQALGQGPQFIFQYYEEEERQRGNFPDRFSGHQFPNYSSELNVNALLLGDSALYLCASSLYNEQYFGPGTRLTVT.